This T cell receptor (beta chain) was captured by sequencing in a study of blood T cell repertoires in COVID-19. The germline V gene has CDR1 SGHTA and CDR2 FQGNSA. The CDR3 is 14 amino acids. V was shortened by 5 bases and J by 4 bases, with 15 bases between the two germline ends. Per the study methods: Reference gene primers were amplified, and this amplification served to estimate nucleated cell counts. Profiled with immunoSEQ multiplex PCR; TCRdb holds only in-frame clones, not every one. V and J calls and clone size come straight from that table; D and trimming were deduced from the DNA. The sample includes about 240,000 clones, around four fifths seen only once; the top ten take roughly 12%.

Sequencing was performed on peripheral blood. This TCR was recovered from a woman in her sixties with active or convalescent COVID-19. This sequence joins TRBV7-2 and TRBJ2-7, with TRBD1 as a possible D gene (5 bases). For the CDR3, the DNA is TGTGCCAGCAGCCCAAGGGGCAGGGTGTACGAGCAGTACTTC. It is translated as CASSPRGRVYEQYF.